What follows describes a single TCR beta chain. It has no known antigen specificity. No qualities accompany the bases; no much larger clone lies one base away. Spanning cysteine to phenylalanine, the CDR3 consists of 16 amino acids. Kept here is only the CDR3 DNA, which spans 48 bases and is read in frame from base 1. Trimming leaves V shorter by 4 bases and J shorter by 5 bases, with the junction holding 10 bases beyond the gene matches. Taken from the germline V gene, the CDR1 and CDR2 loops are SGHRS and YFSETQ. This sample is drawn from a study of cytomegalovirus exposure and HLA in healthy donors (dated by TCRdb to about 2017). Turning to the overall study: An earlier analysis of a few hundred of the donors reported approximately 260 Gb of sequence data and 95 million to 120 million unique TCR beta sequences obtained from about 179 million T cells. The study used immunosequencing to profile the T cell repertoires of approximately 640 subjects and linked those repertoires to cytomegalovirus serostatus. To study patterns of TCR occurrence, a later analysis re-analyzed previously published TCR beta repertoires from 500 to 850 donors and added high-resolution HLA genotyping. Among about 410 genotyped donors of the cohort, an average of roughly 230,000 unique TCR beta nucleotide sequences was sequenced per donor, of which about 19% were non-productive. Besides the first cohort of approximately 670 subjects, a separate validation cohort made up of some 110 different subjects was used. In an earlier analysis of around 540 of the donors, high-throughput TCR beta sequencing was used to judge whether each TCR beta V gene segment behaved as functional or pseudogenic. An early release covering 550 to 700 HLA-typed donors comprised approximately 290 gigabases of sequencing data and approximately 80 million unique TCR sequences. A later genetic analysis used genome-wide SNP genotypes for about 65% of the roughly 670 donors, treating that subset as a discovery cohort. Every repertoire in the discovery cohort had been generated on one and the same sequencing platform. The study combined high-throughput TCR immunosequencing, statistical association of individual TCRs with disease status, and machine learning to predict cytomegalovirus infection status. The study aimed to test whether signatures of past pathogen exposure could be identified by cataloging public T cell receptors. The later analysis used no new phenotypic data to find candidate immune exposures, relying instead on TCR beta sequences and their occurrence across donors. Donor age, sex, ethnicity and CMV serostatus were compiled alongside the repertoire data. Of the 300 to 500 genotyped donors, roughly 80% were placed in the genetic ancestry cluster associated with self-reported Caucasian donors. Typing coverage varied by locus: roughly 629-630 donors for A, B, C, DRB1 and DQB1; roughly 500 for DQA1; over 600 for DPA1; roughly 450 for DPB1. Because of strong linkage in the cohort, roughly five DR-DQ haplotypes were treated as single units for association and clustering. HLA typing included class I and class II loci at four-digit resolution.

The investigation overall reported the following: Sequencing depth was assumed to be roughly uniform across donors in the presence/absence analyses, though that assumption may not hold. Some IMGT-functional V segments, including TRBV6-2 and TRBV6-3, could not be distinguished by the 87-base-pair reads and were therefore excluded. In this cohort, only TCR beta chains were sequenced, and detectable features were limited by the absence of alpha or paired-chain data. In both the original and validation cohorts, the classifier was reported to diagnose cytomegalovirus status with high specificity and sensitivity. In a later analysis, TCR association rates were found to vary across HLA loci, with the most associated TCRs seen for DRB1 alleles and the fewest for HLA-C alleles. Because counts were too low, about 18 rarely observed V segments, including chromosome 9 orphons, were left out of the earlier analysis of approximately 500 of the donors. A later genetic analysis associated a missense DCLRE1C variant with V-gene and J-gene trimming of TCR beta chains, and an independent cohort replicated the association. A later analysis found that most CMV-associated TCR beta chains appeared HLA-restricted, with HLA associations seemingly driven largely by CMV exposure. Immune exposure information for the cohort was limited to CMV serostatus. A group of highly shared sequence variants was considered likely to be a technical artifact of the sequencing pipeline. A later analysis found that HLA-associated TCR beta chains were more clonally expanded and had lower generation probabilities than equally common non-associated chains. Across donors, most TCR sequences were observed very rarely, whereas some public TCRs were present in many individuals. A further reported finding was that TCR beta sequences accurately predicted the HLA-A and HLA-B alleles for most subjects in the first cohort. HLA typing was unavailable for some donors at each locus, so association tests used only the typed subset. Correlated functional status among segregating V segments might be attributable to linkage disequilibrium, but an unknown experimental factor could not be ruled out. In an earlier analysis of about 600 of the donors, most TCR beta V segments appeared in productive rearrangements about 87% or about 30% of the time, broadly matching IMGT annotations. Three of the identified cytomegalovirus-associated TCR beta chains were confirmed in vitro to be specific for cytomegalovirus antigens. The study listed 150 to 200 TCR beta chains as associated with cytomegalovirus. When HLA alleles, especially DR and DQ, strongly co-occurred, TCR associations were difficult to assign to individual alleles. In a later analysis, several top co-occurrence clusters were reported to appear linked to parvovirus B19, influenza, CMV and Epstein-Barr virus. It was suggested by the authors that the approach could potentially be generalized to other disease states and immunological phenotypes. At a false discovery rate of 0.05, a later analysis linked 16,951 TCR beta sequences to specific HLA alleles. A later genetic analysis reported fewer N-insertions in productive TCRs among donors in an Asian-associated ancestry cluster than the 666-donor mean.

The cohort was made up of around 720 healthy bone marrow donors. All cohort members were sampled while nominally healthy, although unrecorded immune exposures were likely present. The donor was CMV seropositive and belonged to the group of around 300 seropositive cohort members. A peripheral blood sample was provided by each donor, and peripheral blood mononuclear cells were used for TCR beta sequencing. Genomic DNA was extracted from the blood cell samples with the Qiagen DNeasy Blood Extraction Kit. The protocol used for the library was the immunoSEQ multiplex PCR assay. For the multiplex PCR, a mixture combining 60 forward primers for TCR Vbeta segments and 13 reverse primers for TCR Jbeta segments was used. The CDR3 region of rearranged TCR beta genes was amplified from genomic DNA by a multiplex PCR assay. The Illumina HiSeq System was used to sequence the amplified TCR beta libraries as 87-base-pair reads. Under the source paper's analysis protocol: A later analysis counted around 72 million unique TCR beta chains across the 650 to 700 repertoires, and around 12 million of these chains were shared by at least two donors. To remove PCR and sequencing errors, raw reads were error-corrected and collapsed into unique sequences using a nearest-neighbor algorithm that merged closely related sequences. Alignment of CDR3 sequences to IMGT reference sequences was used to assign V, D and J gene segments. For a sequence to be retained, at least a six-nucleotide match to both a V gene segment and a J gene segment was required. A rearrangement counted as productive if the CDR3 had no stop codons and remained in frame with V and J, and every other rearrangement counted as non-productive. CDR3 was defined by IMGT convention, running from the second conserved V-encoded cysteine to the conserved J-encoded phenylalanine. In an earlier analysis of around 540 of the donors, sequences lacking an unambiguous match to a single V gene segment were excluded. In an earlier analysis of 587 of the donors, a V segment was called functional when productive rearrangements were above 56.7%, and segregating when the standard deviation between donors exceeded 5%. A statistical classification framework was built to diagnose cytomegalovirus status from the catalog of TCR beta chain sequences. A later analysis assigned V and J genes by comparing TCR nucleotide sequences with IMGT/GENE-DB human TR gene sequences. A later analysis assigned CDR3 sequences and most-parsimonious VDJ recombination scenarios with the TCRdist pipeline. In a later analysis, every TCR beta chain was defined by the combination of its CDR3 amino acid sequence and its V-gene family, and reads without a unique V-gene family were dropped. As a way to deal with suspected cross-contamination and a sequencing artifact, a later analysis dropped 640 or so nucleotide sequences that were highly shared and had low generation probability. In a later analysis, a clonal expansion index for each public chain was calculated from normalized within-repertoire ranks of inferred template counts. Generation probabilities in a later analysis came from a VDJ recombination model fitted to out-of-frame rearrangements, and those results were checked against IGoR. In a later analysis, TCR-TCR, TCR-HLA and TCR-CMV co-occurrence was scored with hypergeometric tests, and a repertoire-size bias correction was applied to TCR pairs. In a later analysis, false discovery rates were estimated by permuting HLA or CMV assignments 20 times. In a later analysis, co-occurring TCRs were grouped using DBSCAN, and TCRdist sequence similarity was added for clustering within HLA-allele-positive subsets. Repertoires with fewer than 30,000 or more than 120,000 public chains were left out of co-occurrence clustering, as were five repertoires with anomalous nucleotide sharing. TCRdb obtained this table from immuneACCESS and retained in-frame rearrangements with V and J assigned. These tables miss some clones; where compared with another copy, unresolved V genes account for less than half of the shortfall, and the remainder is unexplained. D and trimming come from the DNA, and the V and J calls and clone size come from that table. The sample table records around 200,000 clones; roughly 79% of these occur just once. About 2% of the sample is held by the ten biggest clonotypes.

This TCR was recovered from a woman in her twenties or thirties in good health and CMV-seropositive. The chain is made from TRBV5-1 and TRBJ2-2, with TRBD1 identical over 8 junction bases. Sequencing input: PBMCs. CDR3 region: CASSTLGQGATGELFF. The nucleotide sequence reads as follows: TGCGCCAGCAGCACCCTAGGACAGGGCGCGACCGGGGAGCTGTTTTTT.